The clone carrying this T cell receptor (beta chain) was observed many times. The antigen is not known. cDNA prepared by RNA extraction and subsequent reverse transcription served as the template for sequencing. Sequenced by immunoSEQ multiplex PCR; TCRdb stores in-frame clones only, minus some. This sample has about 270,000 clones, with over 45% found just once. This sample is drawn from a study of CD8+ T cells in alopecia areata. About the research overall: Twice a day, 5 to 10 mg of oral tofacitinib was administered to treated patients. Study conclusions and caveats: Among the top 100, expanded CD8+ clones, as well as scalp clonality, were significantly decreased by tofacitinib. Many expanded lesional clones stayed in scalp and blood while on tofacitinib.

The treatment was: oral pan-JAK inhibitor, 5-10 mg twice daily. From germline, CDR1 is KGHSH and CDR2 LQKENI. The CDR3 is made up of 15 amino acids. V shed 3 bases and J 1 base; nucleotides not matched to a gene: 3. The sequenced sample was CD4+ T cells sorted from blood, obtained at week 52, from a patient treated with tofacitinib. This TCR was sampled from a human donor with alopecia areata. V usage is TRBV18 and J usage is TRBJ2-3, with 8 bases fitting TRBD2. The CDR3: CASSPLSGGTDTQYF. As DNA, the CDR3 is TGTGCCAGCTCACCCCTTAGCGGGGGCACAGATACGCAGTATTTT.